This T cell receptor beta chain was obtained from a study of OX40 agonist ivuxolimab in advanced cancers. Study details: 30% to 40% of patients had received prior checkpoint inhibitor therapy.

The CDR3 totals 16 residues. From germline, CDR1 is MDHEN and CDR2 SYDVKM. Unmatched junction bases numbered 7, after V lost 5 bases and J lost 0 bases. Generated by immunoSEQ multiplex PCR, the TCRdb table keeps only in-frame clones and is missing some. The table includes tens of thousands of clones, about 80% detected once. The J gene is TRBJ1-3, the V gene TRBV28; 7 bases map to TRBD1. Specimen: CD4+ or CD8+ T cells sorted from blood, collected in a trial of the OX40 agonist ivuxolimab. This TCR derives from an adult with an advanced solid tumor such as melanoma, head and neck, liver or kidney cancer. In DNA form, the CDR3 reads TGTGCCAGCAGTCCCGGGGACAGTTCCTCTGGAAACACCATATATTTT. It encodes CASSPGDSSSGNTIYF.